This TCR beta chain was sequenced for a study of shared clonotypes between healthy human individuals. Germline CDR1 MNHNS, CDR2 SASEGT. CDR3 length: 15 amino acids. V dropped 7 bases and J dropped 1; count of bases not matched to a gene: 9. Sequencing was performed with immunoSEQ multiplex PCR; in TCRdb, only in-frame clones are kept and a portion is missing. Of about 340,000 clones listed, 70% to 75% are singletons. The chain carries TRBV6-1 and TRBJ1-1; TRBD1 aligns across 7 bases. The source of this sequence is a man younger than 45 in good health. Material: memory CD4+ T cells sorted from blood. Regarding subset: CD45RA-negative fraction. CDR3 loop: CASIDRDLGNTEAFF. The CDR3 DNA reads TGTGCCAGCATAGACAGGGACTTGGGGAACACTGAAGCTTTCTTT.